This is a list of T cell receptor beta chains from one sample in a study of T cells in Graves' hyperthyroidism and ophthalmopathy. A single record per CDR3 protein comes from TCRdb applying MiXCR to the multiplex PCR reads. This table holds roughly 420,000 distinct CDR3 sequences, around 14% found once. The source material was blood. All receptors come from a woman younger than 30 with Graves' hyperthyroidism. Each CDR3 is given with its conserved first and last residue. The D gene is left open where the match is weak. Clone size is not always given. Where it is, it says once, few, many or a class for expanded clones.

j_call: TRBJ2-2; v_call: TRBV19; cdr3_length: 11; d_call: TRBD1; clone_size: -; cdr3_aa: CTSQGAGELFF; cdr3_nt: TGTACCAGCCAGGGGGCCGGGGAGCTGTTTTTT
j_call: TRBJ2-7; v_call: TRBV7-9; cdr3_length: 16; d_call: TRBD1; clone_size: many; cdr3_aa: CASSLSPGQGGYEQYF; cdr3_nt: TGTGCCAGCAGCCTTAGCCCCGGACAGGGCGGCTACGAGCAGTACTTC
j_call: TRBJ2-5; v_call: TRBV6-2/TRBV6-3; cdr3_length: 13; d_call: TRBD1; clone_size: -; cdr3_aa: CASSRQGAETQCF; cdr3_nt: TGTGCCAGCAGTCGACAGGGGGCCGAGACCCAGTGCTTC
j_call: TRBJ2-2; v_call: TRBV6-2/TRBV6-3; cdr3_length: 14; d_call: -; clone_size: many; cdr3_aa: CASRPHEGTGELFF; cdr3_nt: TGTGCCAGCAGGCCGCACGAAGGCACCGGGGAGCTGTTTTTT
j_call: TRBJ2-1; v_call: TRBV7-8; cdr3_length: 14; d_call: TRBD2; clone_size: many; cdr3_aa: CASSLAGKGNEQFF; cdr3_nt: TGTGCCAGCAGCCTAGCGGGAAAGGGCAATGAGCAGTTCTTC
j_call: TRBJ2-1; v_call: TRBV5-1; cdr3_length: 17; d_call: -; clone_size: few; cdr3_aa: CASSLGGGESSYNEQFF; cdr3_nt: TGCGCCAGCAGCTTGGGAGGGGGGGAGAGCTCCTACAATGAGCAGTTCTTC
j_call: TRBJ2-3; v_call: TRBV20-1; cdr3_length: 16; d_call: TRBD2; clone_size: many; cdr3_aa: CSAREPSGASTDTQYF; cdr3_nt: TGCAGTGCTAGAGAGCCCAGCGGGGCTAGCACAGATACGCAGTATTTT
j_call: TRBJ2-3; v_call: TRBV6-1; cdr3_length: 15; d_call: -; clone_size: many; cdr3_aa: CASSVVGGSTDTQYF; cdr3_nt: TGTGCCAGCAGTGTCGTTGGAGGGAGCACAGATACGCAGTATTTT
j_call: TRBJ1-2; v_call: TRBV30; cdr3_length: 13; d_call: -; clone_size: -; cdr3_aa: CAWSVQGVGGYTF; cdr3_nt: TGTGCCTGGAGTGTACAAGGGGTGGGTGGCTACACCTTC
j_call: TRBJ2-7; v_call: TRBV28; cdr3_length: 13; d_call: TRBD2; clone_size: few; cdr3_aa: CASSLKGGAEQYF; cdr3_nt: TGTGCCAGCAGTTTGAAGGGAGGGGCTGAGCAGTACTTC
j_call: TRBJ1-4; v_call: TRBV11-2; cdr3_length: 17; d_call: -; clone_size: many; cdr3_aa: CASSPRPPTVGDEKLFF; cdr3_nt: TGTGCCAGCAGCCCCCGACCCCCGACGGTAGGGGATGAAAAACTGTTTTTT
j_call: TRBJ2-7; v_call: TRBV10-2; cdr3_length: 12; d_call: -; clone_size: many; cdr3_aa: CASSGASYEQYF; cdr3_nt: TGCGCCAGCTCCGGGGCGAGCTACGAGCAGTACTTC
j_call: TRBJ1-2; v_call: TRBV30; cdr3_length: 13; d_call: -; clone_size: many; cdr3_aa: CAWRGNSNYGYTF; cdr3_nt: TGTGCCTGGAGAGGAAACAGTAACTATGGCTACACCTTC
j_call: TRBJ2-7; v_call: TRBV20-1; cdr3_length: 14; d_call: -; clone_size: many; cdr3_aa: CSATEGLGTYEQYF; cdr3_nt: TGCAGTGCTACCGAGGGCTTGGGAACCTACGAGCAGTACTTC
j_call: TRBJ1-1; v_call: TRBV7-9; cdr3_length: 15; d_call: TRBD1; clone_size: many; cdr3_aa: CASRKPGQAYTEAFF; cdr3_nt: TGTGCCAGCAGAAAACCGGGACAGGCTTACACTGAAGCTTTCTTT
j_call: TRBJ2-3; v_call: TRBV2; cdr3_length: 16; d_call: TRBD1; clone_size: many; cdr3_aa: CAGAGTGFRRADTQYF; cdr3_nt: TGTGCCGGCGCCGGGACAGGTTTCCGCAGGGCAGATACGCAGTATTTT
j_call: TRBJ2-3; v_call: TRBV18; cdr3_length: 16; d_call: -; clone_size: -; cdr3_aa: CASSFYTRSRTDTQYF; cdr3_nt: TGTGCCAGCTCGTTCTATACTAGGTCCCGCACAGATACGCAGTATTTT
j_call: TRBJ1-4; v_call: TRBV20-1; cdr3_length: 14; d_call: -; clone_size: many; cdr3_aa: CSARDQARGEKLFF; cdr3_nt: TGCAGTGCTAGAGATCAGGCACGGGGCGAAAAACTGTTTTTT
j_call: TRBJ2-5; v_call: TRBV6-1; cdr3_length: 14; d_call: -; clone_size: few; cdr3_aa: CASSSDSIQETQYF; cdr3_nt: TGTGCCAGCAGTTCGGACTCGATTCAAGAGACCCAGTACTTC
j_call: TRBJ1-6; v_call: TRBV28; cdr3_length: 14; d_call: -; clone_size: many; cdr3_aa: CASSLQGTGSPLHF; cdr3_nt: TGTGCCAGCAGTCTCCAGGGTACGGGTTCACCCCTCCACTTT
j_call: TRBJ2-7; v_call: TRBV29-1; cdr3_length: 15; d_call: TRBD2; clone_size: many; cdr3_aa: CSATIAGGFSYEQYF; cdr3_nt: TGCAGCGCCACGATAGCGGGAGGTTTCTCCTACGAGCAGTACTTC
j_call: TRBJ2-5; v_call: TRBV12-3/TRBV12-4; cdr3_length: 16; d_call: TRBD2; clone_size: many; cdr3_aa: CASSPGLAGGQETQYF; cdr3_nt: TGTGCCAGCAGTCCCGGACTAGCGGGGGGACAAGAGACCCAGTACTTC
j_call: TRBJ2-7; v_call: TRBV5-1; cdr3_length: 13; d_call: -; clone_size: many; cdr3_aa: CASSLYRSNEQYF; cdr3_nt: TGCGCCAGCAGCTTGTACCGGAGTAACGAGCAGTACTTC
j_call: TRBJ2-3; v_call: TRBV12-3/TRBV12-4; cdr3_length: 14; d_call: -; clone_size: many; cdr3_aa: CASSQARTQDTQYF; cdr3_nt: TGTGCCAGCAGTCAGGCCCGGACTCAGGATACGCAGTATTTT
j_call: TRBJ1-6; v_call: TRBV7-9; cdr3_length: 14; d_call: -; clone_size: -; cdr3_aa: CASSLGRRFSPLHF; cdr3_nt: TGTGCCAGCAGCTTAGGAAGGCGTTTTTCACCCCTCCACTTT
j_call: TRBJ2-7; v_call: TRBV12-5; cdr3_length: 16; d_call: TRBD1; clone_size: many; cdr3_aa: CASGLVTGQGSYEQYF; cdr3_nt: TGTGCTAGTGGTTTGGTAACCGGACAGGGGTCCTACGAGCAGTACTTC
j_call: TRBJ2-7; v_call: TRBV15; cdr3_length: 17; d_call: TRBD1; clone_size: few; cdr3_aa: CATSSDRGGAVSYEQYF; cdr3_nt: TGTGCCACCAGCAGTGACAGGGGGGGCGCGGTTTCCTACGAGCAGTACTTC
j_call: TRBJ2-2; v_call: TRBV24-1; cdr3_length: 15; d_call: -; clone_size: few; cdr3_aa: CATSGGRDGAGELFF; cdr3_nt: TGTGCCACCAGTGGGGGACGGGATGGGGCCGGGGAGCTGTTTTTT
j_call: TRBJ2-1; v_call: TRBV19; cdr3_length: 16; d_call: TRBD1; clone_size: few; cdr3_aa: CASSHTGGPPYNEQFF; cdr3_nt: TGTGCCAGTAGTCATACAGGGGGTCCCCCCTACAATGAGCAGTTCTTC
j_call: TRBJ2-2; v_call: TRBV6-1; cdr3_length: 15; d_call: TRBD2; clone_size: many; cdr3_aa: CASSFSLAGPGELFF; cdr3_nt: TGTGCCAGCAGTTTCTCTCTAGCGGGGCCCGGGGAGCTGTTTTTT
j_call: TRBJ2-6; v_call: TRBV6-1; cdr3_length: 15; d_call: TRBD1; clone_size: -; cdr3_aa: CASTRGSSGANVLTF; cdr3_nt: TGTGCCAGCACCAGGGGGAGCTCTGGGGCCAACGTCCTGACTTTC
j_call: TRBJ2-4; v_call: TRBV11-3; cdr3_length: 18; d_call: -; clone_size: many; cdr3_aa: CASSLGDSAGTSKNIQYF; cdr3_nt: TGTGCCAGCAGCTTAGGGGACTCCGCGGGAACCTCCAAAAACATTCAGTACTTC
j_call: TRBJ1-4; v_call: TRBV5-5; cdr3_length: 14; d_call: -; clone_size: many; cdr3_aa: CASSFTTAYEKLFF; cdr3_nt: TGTGCCAGCAGCTTCACGACAGCCTATGAAAAACTGTTTTTT
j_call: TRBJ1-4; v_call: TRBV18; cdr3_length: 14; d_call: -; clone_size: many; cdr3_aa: CASSPPGPREKLFF; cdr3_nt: TGTGCCAGCTCACCACCGGGACCCAGAGAAAAACTGTTTTTT
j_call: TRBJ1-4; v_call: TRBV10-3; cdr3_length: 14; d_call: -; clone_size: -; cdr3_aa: CAISETGMGEKLFF; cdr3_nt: TGTGCCATCAGTGAAACAGGGATGGGTGAAAAACTGTTTTTT
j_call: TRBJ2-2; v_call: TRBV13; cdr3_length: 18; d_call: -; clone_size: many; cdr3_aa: CASSGVQGLDGFAGELFF; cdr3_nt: TGTGCCAGCAGTGGGGTGCAGGGACTGGATGGCTTTGCCGGGGAGCTGTTTTTT
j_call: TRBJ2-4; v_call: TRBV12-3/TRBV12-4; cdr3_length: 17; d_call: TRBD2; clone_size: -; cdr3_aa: CASSPLAGGLAKNIQYF; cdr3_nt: TGTGCCAGCAGTCCACTAGCGGGGGGGCTAGCCAAAAACATTCAGTACTTC
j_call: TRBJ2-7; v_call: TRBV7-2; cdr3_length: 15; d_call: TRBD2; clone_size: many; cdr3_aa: CASSLGLAVSYEQYF; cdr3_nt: TGTGCCAGCAGCCTGGGACTAGCGGTCTCCTACGAGCAGTACTTC
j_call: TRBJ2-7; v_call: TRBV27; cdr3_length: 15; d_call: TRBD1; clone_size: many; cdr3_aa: CASSLTGTGVNEQYF; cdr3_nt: TGTGCCAGCAGTTTAACAGGGACAGGGGTGAACGAGCAGTACTTC
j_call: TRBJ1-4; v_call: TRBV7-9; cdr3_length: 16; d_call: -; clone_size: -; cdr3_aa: CASSLGQDTANEKLFF; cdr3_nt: TGTGCCAGCAGCTTAGGGCAGGACACAGCTAATGAAAAACTGTTTTTT
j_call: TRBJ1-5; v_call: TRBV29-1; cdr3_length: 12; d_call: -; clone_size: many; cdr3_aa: CSYRDNNQPQHF; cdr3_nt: TGCAGCTACCGGGACAACAATCAGCCCCAGCATTTT
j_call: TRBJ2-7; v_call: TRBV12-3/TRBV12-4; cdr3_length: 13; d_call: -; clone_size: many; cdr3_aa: CASSSVPIFEQYF; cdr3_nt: TGTGCCAGCAGCTCTGTTCCTATCTTCGAGCAGTACTTC
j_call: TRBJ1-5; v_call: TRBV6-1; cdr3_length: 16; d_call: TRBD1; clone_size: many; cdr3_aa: CASNRDALQGNQPQHF; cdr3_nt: TGTGCCAGCAATCGCGACGCGTTACAGGGGAATCAGCCCCAGCATTTT
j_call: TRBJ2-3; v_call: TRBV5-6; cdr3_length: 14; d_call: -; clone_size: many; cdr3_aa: CASSLRASTDTQYF; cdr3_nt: TGTGCCAGCAGCTTAAGGGCTAGCACAGATACGCAGTATTTT
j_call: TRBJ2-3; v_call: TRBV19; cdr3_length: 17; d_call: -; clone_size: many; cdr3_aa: CASSIDQSSTSTDTQYF; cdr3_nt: TGTGCCAGTAGTATAGATCAGAGCTCCACTAGCACAGATACGCAGTATTTT
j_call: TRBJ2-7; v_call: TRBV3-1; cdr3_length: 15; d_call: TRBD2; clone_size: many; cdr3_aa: CASSQEGLAGARQYF; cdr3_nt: TGTGCCAGCAGCCAAGAAGGACTAGCGGGAGCCAGGCAGTACTTC
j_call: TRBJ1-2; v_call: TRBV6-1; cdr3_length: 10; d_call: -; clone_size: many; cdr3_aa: CASHLYGYTF; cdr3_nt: TGTGCCAGCCATCTCTATGGCTACACCTTC